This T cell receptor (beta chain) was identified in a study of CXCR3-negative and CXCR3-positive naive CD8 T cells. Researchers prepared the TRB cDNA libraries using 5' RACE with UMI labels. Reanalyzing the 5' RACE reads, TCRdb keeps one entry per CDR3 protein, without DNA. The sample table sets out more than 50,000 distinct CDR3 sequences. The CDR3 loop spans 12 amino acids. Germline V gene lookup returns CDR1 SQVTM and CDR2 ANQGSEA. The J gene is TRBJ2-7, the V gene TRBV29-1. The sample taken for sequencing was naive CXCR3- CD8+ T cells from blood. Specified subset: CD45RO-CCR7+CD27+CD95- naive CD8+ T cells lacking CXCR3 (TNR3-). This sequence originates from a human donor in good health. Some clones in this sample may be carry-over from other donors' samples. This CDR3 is CSVVAASYEQYF.